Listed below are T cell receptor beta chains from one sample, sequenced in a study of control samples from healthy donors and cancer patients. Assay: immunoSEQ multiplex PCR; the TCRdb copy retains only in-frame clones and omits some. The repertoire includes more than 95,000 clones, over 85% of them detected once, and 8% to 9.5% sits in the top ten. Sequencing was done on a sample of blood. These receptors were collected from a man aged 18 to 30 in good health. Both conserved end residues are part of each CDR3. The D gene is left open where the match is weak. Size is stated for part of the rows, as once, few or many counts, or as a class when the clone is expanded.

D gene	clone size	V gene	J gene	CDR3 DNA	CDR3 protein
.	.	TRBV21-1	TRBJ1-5	TGTGCCAGCAGCAAAGCGGGACACCATGGGGATCAGCCCCAGCATTTT	CASSKAGHHGDQPQHF
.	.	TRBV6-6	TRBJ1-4	TGTGCCAGCAGTTACTCGAAGGCAGGGTATGCGGAAAAACTGTTTTTT	CASSYSKAGYAEKLFF
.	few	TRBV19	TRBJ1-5	TGTGCCAGTGCAGAAGTGAGCAATCAGCCCCAGCATTTT	CASAEVSNQPQHF
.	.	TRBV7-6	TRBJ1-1	TGTGCCAGCAGCTTAGCTAATGGCGGGAACACTGAAGCTTTCTTT	CASSLANGGNTEAFF
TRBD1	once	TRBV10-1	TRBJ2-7	TGCGCCAGCATGAAGGACAGGGGGTCTGTCGAGCAGTACTTC	CASMKDRGSVEQYF
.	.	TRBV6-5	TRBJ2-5	TGTGCCAGCGGATCTGGGGGGCCGGAAGAGACCCAGTACTTC	CASGSGGPEETQYF
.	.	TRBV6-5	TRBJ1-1	TGTGCCAGCGTTATGAGGGGGAACACTGAAGCTTTCTTT	CASVMRGNTEAFF
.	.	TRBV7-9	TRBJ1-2	TGTGCCAGCAGCTTAGTAACGGGGGCCCGTGGCTACACCTTC	CASSLVTGARGYTF
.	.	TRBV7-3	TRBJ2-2	TGTGCCAGCAGCTTAAATGGCCGGACAGAGAACACCGGGGAGCTGTTTTTT	CASSLNGRTENTGELFF
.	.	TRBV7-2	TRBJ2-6	TGTGCCAGCAGCCACGGAATGCCCGGGGCCAACGTCCTGACTTTC	CASSHGMPGANVLTF
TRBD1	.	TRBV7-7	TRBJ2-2	TGTGCCAGCAGCTTCCGGACAGGGGACAACACCGGGGAGCTGTTTTTT	CASSFRTGDNTGELFF
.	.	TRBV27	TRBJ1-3	TGTGCCAGCAGCCCTCTAGGGGACGGAAACACCATATATTTT	CASSPLGDGNTIYF
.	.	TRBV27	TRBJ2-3	TGTGCCAGCTCCTTCCTCGGTTTACGGCCGGATACGCAGTATTTT	CASSFLGLRPDTQYF
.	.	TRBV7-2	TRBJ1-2	TGTGCCAGCAGCTTAGCGAGACAGCCAAACTATGGCTACACCTTC	CASSLARQPNYGYTF
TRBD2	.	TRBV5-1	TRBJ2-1	TGCGCCAGCAGCTCCACACTAGCGGGGGGGTATTTATCCTACAATGAGCAGTTCTTC	CASSSTLAGGYLSYNEQFF
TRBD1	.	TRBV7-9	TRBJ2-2	TGTGCCACGAGGACAGGGGACGCCGGGGAGCTGTTTTTT	CATRTGDAGELFF
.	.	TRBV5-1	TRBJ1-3	TGCGCCAGCAGCTTGGGCTCTGGAAACACCATATATTTT	CASSLGSGNTIYF
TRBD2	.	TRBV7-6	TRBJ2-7	TGTGCCAGCAGCTTAGCTGGCGGGAGTTACAACGAGCAGTACTTC	CASSLAGGSYNEQYF
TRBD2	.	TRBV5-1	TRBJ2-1	TGCGCCAGCAGCTTGGGCGGACTAGCGATTTACAATGAGCAGTTCTTC	CASSLGGLAIYNEQFF
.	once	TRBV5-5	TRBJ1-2	TGTGCCAGCGAAGGGGCGGACTATGGCTACACCTTC	CASEGADYGYTF
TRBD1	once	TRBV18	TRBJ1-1	TGTGCCAGCTCACTCAGAGAGGGGTTCGAGGGGGCGATGAACACTGAAGCTTTCTTT	CASSLREGFEGAMNTEAFF
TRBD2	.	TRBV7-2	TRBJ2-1	TGTGCCAGCAGCTTAGCCGAGGGACTAGCGGGGTTCAATGAGCAGTTCTTC	CASSLAEGLAGFNEQFF
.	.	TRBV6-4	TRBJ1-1	TGTGCCAGCAGTGACCACTTTGGGGGGAAGGACACTGAAGCTTTCTTT	CASSDHFGGKDTEAFF
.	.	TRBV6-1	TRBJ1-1	TGTGCCAGCAGTGAAAGGGCATGGGGAGCTTTCTTT	CASSERAWGAFF
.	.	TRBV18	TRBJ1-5	TGTGCCAGCTCACCCTCAGGGTATCAGCCCCAGCATTTT	CASSPSGYQPQHF
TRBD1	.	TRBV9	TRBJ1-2	TGTGCCAGCAGCGTAGATAGGGGGCTCTATGGCTACACCTTC	CASSVDRGLYGYTF
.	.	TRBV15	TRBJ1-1	TGTGCCACCAGCAGAAGGGAACTTGGAGAAGCTTTCTTT	CATSRRELGEAFF
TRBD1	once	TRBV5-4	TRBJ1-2	TGTGCCAGCAGCATCGTGACAGGGCTTCCAACTTTTGGCTACACCTTC	CASSIVTGLPTFGYTF
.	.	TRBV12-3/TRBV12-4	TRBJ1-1	TGTGCCAGCACGCAAGAACTGAACACTGAAGCTTTCTTT	CASTQELNTEAFF
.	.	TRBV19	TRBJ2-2	TGTGCCAGTAGAACAGGGAGTCTGGGCACCGGGGAGCTGTTTTTT	CASRTGSLGTGELFF
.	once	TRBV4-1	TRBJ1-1	TGCGCCAGCAGCCAATCCCAGGCCGGAGCTTTCTTT	CASSQSQAGAFF
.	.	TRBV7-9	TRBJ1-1	TGTGCCAGCAGTGCCTTGGGGAACACTGAAGCTTTCTTT	CASSALGNTEAFF
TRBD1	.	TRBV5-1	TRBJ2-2	TGCGCCAGCAGAATGATGCAGGGGGAAGGCACCGGGGAGCTGTTTTTT	CASRMMQGEGTGELFF
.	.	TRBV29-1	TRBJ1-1	TGCAGCGTGCGGGAGATTGCACCTACTGAAGCTTTCTTT	CSVREIAPTEAFF
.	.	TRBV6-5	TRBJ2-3	TGTGCCAGCCACAAAGGGGGGGCCGGTGTAGATACGCAGTATTTT	CASHKGGAGVDTQYF
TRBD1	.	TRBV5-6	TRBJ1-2	TGTGCCAGCAGCTTAGACAGGGTTAACTATGGCTACACCTTC	CASSLDRVNYGYTF
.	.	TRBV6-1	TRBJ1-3	TGTGCCAGCAGTGAAGTGACGAGGGAAAACACCATATATTTT	CASSEVTRENTIYF
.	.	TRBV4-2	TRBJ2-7	TGTGCCAGCAGCCAAGATTGGGGTCGTAGGTCCCCCTACGAGCAGTACTTC	CASSQDWGRRSPYEQYF
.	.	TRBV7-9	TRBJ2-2	TGTGCCAGCAGCAAACCGGGGGTCGGCGGGGAGCTGTTTTTT	CASSKPGVGGELFF
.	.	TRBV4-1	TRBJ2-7	TGCGCCAGCAGCCAAGCCCCCTGGACTGATGCTATTTACGAGCAGTACTTC	CASSQAPWTDAIYEQYF
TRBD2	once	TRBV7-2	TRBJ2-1	TGTGCCAGCAGCCTCCTGGGCGGGACTAGGCTCAATGAGCAGTTCTTC	CASSLLGGTRLNEQFF
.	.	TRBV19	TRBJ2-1	TGTGCCAGTAGTATAGTGGCCGGGGTCAGTGAGCAGTTCTTC	CASSIVAGVSEQFF
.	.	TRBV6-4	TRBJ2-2	TGTGCCAGCAGCAGTTCTAGCGCCGGGGAGCTGTTTTTT	CASSSSSAGELFF
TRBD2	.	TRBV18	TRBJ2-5	TGTGCCAGCTCACCGCCTAGCGGCAAACAAGAGACCCAGTACTTC	CASSPPSGKQETQYF
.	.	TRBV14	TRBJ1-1	TGTGCCAGCAGCCAAGATGTTGGGGCGGAGAACACTGAAGCTTTCTTT	CASSQDVGAENTEAFF
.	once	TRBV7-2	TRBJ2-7	TGTGCCAGCAGCCGGGGGTCGTACGAGGAGCAGTACTTC	CASSRGSYEEQYF
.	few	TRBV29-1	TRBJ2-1	TGCAGCGTGGGGCCGTCCCTCTACAATGAGCAGTTCTTC	CSVGPSLYNEQFF
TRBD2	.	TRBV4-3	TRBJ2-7	TGCGCCAGCAGCCAAGATGCACTAGCGGGTGAGCAGTACTTC	CASSQDALAGEQYF
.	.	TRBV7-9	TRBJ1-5	TGTGCCAGCAGCTTAGGAGGGGTTCATCAGCCCCAGCATTTT	CASSLGGVHQPQHF
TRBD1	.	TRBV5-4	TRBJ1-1	TGTGCCAGCAGCGCGATGGACAGGGGTACCACTGAAGCTTTCTTT	CASSAMDRGTTEAFF
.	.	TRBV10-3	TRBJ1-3	TGTGCCATCATAATCGTGGAAACACCGGGGTTCTCTGGAAACACCATATATTTT	CAIIIVETPGFSGNTIYF
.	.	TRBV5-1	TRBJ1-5	TGCGCCAGCAGCCCCGAGGGGGGGCAGTGGGGCAATCAGCCCCAGCATTTT	CASSPEGGQWGNQPQHF
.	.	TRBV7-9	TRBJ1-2	TGTGCCAGCAGCTTAGGTGTTCCAGGTCTTGGCTACACCTTC	CASSLGVPGLGYTF
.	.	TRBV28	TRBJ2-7	TGTGCCAGCAGTTTACCGGACCGGAGGGCCTACGAGCAGTACTTC	CASSLPDRRAYEQYF